This TCR beta chain was captured in a study of blood T cell repertoires in COVID-19. Turning to the study itself: COVID-19 samples collected from the United States, Italy and Spain covered acute and convalescent phases. From T cells, B-cell-depleted T cells, or PBMCs came the material, which was cDNA or gDNA.

Germline V gene sequence: CDR1 SGDLS, CDR2 YYNGEE. The CDR3 is 13 residues long. V gave up 0 bases and J gave up 2 bases, with 5 bases separating them. Study processing details: Reference gene primer amplification in the assay estimated nucleated cell counts. Some clones are missing from TCRdb's copy, which holds only in-frame ones; the method was immunoSEQ multiplex PCR. Clone size and the V and J calls come from that table; the DNA yielded D and trimming. The top ten hold approximately 3.4% of the sample, which has about 56,000 clones, roughly 88% seen once. The TCR originated in a man aged 45 to 65 with active COVID-19. The sequencing sample was made of peripheral blood. This sequence joins TRBV9 and TRBJ1-1; D unresolved. The CDR3 spells CASSVDSNTEAFF. DNA of the CDR3: TGTGCCAGCAGCGTAGACAGTAACACTGAAGCTTTCTTT.